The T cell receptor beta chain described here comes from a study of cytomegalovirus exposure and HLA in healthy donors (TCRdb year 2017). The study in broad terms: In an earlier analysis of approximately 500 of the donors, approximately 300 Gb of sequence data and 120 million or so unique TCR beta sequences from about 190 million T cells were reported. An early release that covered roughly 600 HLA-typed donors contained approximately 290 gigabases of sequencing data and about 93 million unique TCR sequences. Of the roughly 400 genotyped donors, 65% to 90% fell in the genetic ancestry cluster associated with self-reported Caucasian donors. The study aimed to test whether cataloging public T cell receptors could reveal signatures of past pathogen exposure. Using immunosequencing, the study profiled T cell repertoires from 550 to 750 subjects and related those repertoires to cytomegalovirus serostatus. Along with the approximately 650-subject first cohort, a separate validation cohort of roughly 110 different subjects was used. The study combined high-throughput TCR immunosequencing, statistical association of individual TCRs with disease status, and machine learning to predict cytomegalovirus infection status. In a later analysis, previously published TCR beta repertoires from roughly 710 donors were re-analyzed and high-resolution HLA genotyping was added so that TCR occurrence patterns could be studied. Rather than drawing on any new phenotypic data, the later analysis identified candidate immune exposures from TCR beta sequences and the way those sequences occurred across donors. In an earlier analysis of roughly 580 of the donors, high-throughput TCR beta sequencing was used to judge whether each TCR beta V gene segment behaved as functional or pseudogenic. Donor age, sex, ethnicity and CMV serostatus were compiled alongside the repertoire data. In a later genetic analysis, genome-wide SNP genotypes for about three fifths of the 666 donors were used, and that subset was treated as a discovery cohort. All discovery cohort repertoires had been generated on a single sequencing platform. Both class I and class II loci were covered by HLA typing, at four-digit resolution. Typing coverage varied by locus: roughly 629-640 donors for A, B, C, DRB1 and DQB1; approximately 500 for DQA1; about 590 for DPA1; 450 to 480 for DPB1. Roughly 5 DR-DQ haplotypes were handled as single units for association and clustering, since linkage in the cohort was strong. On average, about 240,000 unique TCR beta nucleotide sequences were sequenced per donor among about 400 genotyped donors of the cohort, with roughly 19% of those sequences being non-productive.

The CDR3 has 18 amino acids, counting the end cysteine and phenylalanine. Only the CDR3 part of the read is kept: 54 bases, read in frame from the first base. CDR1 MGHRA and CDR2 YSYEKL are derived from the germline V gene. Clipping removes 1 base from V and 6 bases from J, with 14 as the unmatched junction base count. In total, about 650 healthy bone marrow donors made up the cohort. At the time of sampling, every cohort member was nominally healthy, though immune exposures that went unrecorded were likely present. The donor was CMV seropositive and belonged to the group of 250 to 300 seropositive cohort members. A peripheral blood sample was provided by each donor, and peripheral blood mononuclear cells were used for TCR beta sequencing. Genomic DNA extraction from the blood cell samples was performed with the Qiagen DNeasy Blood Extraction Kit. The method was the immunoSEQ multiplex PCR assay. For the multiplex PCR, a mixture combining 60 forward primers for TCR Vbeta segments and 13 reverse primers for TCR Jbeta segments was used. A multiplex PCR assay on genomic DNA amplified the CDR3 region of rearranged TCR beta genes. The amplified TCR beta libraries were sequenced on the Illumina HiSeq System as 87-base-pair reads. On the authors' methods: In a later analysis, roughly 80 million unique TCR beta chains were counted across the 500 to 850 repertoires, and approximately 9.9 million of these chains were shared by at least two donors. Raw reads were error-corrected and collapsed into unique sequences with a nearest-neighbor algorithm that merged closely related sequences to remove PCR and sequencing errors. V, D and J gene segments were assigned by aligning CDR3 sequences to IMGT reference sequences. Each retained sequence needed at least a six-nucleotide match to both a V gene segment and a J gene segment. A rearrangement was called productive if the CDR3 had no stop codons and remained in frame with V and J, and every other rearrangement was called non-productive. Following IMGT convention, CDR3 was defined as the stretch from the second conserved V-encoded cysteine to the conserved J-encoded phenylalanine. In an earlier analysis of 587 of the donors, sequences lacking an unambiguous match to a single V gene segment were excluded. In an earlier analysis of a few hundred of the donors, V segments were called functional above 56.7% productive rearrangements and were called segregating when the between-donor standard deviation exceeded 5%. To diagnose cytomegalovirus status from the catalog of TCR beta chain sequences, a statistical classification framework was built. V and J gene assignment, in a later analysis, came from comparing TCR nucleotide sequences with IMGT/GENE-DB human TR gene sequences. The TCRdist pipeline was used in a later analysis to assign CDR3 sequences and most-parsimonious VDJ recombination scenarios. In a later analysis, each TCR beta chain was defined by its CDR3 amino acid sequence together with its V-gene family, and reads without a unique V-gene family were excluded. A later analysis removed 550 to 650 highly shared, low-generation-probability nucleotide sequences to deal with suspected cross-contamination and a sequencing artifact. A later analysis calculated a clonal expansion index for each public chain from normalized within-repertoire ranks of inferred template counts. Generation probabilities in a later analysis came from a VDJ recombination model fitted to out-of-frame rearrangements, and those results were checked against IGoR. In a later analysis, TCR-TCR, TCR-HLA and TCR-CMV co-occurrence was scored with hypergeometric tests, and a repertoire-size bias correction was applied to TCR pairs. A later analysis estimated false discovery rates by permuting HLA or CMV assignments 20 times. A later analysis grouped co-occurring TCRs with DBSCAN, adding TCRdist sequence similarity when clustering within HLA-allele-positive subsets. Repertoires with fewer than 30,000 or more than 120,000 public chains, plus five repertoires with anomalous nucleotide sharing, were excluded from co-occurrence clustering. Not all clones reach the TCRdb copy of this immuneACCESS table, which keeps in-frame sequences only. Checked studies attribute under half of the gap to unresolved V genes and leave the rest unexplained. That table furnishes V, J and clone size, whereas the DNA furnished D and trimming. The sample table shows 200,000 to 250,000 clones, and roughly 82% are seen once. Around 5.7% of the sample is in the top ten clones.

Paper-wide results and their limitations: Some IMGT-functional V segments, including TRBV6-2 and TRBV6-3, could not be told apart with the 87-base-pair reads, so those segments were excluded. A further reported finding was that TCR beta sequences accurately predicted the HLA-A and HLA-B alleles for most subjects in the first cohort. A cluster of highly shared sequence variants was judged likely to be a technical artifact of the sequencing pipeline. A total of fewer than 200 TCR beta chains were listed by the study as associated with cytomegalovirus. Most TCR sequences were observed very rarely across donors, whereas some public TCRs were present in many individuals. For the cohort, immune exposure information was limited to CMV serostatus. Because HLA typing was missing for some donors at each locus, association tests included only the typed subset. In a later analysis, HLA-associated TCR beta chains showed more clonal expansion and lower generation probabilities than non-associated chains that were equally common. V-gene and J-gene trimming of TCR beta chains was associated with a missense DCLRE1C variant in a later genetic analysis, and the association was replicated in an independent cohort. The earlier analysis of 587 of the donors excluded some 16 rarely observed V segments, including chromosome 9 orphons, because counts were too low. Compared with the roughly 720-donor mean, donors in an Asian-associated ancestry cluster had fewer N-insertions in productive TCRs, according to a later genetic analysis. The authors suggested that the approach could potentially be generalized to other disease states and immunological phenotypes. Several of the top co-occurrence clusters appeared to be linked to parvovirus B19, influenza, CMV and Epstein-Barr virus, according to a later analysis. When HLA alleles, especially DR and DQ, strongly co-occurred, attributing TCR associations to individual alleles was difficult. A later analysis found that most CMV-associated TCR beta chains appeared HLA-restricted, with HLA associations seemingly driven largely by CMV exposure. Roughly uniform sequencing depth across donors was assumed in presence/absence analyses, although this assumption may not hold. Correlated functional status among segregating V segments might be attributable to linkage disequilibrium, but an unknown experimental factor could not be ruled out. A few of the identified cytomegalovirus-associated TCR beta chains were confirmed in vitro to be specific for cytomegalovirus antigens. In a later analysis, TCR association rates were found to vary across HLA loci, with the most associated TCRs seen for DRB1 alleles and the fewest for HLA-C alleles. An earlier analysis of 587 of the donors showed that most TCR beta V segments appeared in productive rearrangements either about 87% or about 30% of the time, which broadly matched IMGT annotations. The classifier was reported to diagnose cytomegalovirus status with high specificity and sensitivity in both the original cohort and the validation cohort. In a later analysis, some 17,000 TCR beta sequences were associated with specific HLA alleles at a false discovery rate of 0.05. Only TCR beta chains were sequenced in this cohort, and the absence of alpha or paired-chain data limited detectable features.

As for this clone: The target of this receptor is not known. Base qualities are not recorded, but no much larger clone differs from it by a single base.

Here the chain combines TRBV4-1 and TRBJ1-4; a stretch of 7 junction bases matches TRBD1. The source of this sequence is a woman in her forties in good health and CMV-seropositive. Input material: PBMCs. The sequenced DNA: TGCGCCAGCAGCCAAGTCATCCAGGGGGTGTCAAACTATGAAAAACTGTTTTTT. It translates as CASSQVIQGVSNYEKLFF.